This section outlines one T cell receptor beta chain sequence together with its context. The target antigen is unknown. This specimen belongs to a study of blood T cells in healthy people across ages. General observations from the study: Across samples, TCR beta diversity tracked strongly with naive T cell percentage.

Primers used in a second PCR of about 6 to 12 cycles were a sample-barcoded 5' primer and a J-beta primer mix. Via MiXCR, TCRdb re-called the 5' RACE reads, giving one row per CDR3 protein. The sample lists about 640,000 distinct CDR3 sequences; 58% were seen once. Germline CDR1 is MGHRA and CDR2 is YSYEKL. CDR3 length: 14 amino acids. V lost 6 bases, J lost 9 bases, and 10 bases stayed unmatched. The sample taken for sequencing was blood. The rearrangement links TRBV4-1 to TRBJ1-4, with TRBD1 matching 7 bases. The receptor was isolated from a man aged 55 to 70 in good health. In nucleotides, the CDR3 is TGCGCCAGCAGACGAGAACAGGGGAGCCAAAAACTGTTTTTT. This sequence encodes CASRREQGSQKLFF.